The 10 T cell receptor beta chains presented below share a single source sample, sequenced in a study of identical twins. TCRdb processed the 5' RACE reads anew with MiXCR; each CDR3 protein has one entry. The sample includes hundreds of thousands of distinct CDR3 sequences, roughly 9% of them seen just once. This sample also belongs to another study, concerning yellow fever vaccine responses in identical twins.

Sequenced sample: CD8+ T cells sorted from blood. Every receptor here comes from a woman younger than 35 in good health.

This clonotype was counted at least ten times. This chain joins TRBV7-9 and TRBJ1-1; 12 bases align to TRBD1. The CDR3 is made up of 16 amino acids. V lost 4 bases, J lost 4 bases, and 7 bases stayed unmatched. From germline, CDR1 is SEHNR and CDR2 FQNEAQ (reference sequence). CDR3 coding DNA: TGTGCCAGCAGCTCCGGGACAGGGGGCGCAGGCACTGAAGCTTTCTTT. Translating gives CASSSGTGGAGTEAFF.

This clonotype was counted ten times or more. This chain joins TRBV4-3 and TRBJ1-1; a possible D gene is TRBD1 (6 bases). V gave up 2 bases and J gave up 4 bases, with 8 bases separating them. There are 13 residues in the CDR3. Germline values: CDR1 LGHNA, CDR2 YSLEER. Here the CDR3 reads CASSQFRGTEAFF. The CDR3 nucleotides are TGCGCCAGCAGCCAATTCAGGGGCACTGAAGCTTTCTTT.

This clonotype was counted many times. The gene calls are TRBV5-1 and TRBJ2-3; D is perhaps TRBD1 (5 bases). Deletions cut 0 bases from V and 2 bases from J, with 13 bases between. The CDR3 spans 16 residues. Germline V lookup: CDR1 SGHRS, CDR2 YFSETQ. CDR3 protein: CASSLDGHHLTDTQYF. Written as DNA, the CDR3 is TGCGCCAGCAGCTTGGACGGACACCACCTCACAGATACGCAGTATTTT.

The sample holds a few counts of this clonotype. The J gene is TRBJ2-1, the V gene TRBV11-2; 9 bases line up with TRBD2. The CDR3 loop spans 15 amino acids. Trimming at V came to 6 bases and at J to 3 bases, leaving 6 bases not matched to a gene. In germline, CDR1 is SGHAT, CDR2 FQNNGV. The CDR3: CASSFERGDYNEQFF. In DNA, the CDR3 is TGTGCCAGCAGTTTCGAGCGGGGGGACTACAATGAGCAGTTCTTC.

The chain couples TRBV2 to TRBJ1-4; no reliable D call. Germline V gene sequence: CDR1 SNHLY, CDR2 FYNNEI. The CDR3 contains 12 residues. The V end was cut by 0 bases, the J end by 15 bases, with 11 bases between. The CDR3 coding sequence is TGTGCCAGCAGTGAAGCGCTTCTCCGGGTGTTTTTT. Amino acid sequence: CASSEALLRVFF.

This chain joins TRBV12-3 or TRBV12-4 and TRBJ2-3; the D gene is possibly TRBD1 (6 bases). Trimming took 2 bases from V and 0 from J, leaving 24 bases between them. The CDR3 covers 20 residues. The CDR3 loop reads CASSLKSFTGLISSTDTQYF. CDR3 DNA: TGTGCCAGCAGTTTAAAGTCGTTCACAGGGCTGATTTCTAGCACAGATACGCAGTATTTT.

This clonotype has a count of ten or more. The chain joins TRBV11-2 to TRBJ2-1; the D gene is possibly TRBD2 (6 bases). This CDR3 contains 15 residues. Germline V CDR1 and CDR2: SGHAT, FQNNGV. Trimming cost V 1 base and J 5 bases, with 12 bases left between them. CDR3 sequence: CASSLARGLNNEQFF. CDR3 DNA sequence: TGTGCCAGCAGCTTAGCCCGGGGACTTAACAATGAGCAGTTCTTC.

The V call is TRBV6-5, the J call TRBJ2-1; 9 nucleotides align to TRBD2. CDR1 is MNHEY, CDR2 SVGAGI, per germline. Losses at the gene ends were 0 bases for V and 6 bases for J; bases not matched to a gene: 6. The CDR3 runs to 16 residues. The CDR3 DNA reads TGTGCCAGCAGTTACTCGGCGGGGGGGCCTTTCAATGAGCAGTTCTTC. Its translation: CASSYSAGGPFNEQFF.

This chain joins TRBV24-1 and TRBJ1-2; D call uncertain. The germline V and J ends were trimmed by 0 bases and 2 bases, with 6 bases remaining between them. The CDR3 is 14 residues long. CDR1 and CDR2 (germline): KGHDR, SFDVKD. The CDR3 reads CATSDLERNYGYTF. The CDR3 DNA reads TGTGCCACCAGTGATTTGGAAAGGAACTATGGCTACACCTTC.

This clonotype appeared many times. The chain combines TRBV7-9 with TRBJ1-4; no clear D. The germline V gene encodes CDR1 SEHNR and CDR2 FQNEAQ (reference sequence). Trimming removed 5 bases from V and 4 bases from J, with 14 bases in between. CDR3 size: 15 residues. The CDR3: CASSNTGSGNEKLFF. In nucleotides, the CDR3 is TGTGCCAGCAGCAATACTGGTTCGGGTAATGAAAAACTGTTTTTT.